These T cell receptor beta chains were read from a single sample in a study of T cells after yellow fever vaccination. TCRdb ran MiXCR on the 5' RACE reads and lists one entry per CDR3 protein. This sample carries some 110,000 distinct CDR3 sequences, 7.2% of them seen once, and the ten largest clones take 2.7%. The specimen comprised CD4+ T cells sorted from PBMCs, sampled more than 35 days after the first yellow fever vaccination. These receptors originate from a man younger than 35 who received the YFV17D yellow fever vaccine. Both conserved end residues are part of each CDR3. Each record gives: V gene, clone size, J gene, D gene, CDR3 DNA, CDR3 protein. D genes are given only for firm matches. Where a row states a size, it is once, few, many or the class of an expanded clone; other rows omit it.

TRBV7-2	many	TRBJ1-2	NA	TGTGCCAGCAGCCAAGACGGAGTCCGGCCCTATGGCTACACCTTC	CASSQDGVRPYGYTF
TRBV29-1	many	TRBJ2-1	NA	TGCAGCGTTGAAGGGTGGGGAACAGATTACAATGAGCAGTTCTTC	CSVEGWGTDYNEQFF
TRBV12-3/TRBV12-4	many	TRBJ1-2	NA	TGTGCCAGCAGCTTACAGGGCTCGGATGGCTACACCTTC	CASSLQGSDGYTF
TRBV7-2	many	TRBJ2-1	NA	TGTGCCAGCAGTCCACAATGGGGGGCCTACAATGAGCAGTTCTTC	CASSPQWGAYNEQFF
TRBV20-1	many	TRBJ1-5	NA	TGCAGTGTTCCATCGGCCGGGAATCAGCCCCAGCATTTT	CSVPSAGNQPQHF
TRBV12-3/TRBV12-4	NA	TRBJ2-1	TRBD2	TGTGCCAGCAGTCTAACCGGGACTAGCACTGAGCAGTTCTTC	CASSLTGTSTEQFF
TRBV7-2	many	TRBJ2-3	NA	TGTGCCAGCAGCCAACGTGGCGACCCGAGCACAGATACGCAGTATTTT	CASSQRGDPSTDTQYF
TRBV18	many	TRBJ2-4	NA	TGTGCCAGCTCACCTGTGAGGGACATTCAGTACTTC	CASSPVRDIQYF
TRBV5-1	few	TRBJ2-2	NA	TGCGCCAGCAGCTTGGCAGGGACCCCTCGGACCGGGGAGCTGTTTTTT	CASSLAGTPRTGELFF
TRBV6-5	many	TRBJ1-1	NA	TGTGCCAGCAGTTCCTTAGACAGGGAAGCTTTCTTT	CASSSLDREAFF
TRBV9	many	TRBJ2-5	NA	TGTGCCAGCAGCGTAGTATCTCAAGGAGAGACCCAGTACTTC	CASSVVSQGETQYF
TRBV4-3	many	TRBJ2-4	NA	TGCGCCAGCAGCCATTCTGGCATTCAGTACTTC	CASSHSGIQYF
TRBV5-1	NA	TRBJ1-6	TRBD1	TGCGCCAGCAGCTCCTATCAGGGGACAGCAGTTAATTCACCCCTCCACTTT	CASSSYQGTAVNSPLHF
TRBV7-9	many	TRBJ1-1	NA	TGTGCCAGCAGCTTACAGGCGGGGAACACTGAAGCTTTCTTT	CASSLQAGNTEAFF
TRBV18	many	TRBJ1-5	NA	TGTGCCAGCTCACCCGGAGCAGCCGGCAATCAGCCCCAGCATTTT	CASSPGAAGNQPQHF
TRBV12-5	once	TRBJ2-1	NA	TGTGTCAGTGGTTCCCGGAGAAATGAGCAGTTCTTC	CVSGSRRNEQFF
TRBV15	many	TRBJ2-7	TRBD2	TGTGCCACCAGCAGAGATAGGACTAGTAGCTACGAGCAGTACTTC	CATSRDRTSSYEQYF
TRBV11-2	many	TRBJ1-6	TRBD1	TGTGCCAGCAGCTCACGGACAGGGAGTATAAATTCACCCCTCCACTTT	CASSSRTGSINSPLHF
TRBV6-2/TRBV6-3	NA	TRBJ2-7	NA	TGTGCCAGCAAAAAGATGGGCACCCGAGGGAGCGCCTACGAGCAGTACTTC	CASKKMGTRGSAYEQYF
TRBV7-3	many	TRBJ1-1	NA	TGTGCCAGCAGCTTAAACTGGAACACTGAAGCTTTCTTT	CASSLNWNTEAFF
TRBV4-2	many	TRBJ1-6	NA	TGTGCCAGCAGCCAAGTCCGGGCTGTGAATTCACCCCTCCACTTT	CASSQVRAVNSPLHF
TRBV20-1	few	TRBJ1-5	NA	TGCAGTGCTAGAGATCGGTCGGGCAATCAGCCCCAGCATTTT	CSARDRSGNQPQHF
TRBV7-3	many	TRBJ2-5	NA	TGTGCCAGCAGCGCACAGGGTCCGGAGACCCAGTACTTC	CASSAQGPETQYF
TRBV5-1	many	TRBJ2-1	NA	TGCGCCAGCAGCTTGGGGGTACTAGTCAGGCGGAATGAGCAGTTCTTC	CASSLGVLVRRNEQFF
TRBV10-2	many	TRBJ2-3	TRBD2	TGCGCCAGCATCCCGGGGGGGGGCACAGATACGCAGTATTTT	CASIPGGGTDTQYF
TRBV7-2	NA	TRBJ2-3	TRBD2	TGTGCCAGCAGCCGCTATAGCGGGGGGGCCGCAGATACGCAGTATTTT	CASSRYSGGAADTQYF
TRBV10-3	many	TRBJ1-3	TRBD1	TGTGCCATCAGTCGCTCGGGACAGGGAGACACCATATATTTT	CAISRSGQGDTIYF
TRBV5-1	many	TRBJ2-5	NA	TGCGCCAGCAGCTTGGATTGGGCAGCTCAAGAGACCCAGTACTTC	CASSLDWAAQETQYF
TRBV6-5	many	TRBJ2-2	TRBD1	TGTGCCAGCATAAGGGACAGCCCATTCGCGAACACCGGGGAGCTGTTTTTT	CASIRDSPFANTGELFF
TRBV27	NA	TRBJ2-2	TRBD2	TGTGCCAGCAGGAGGGGGGCGGGGGGAGACACCGGGGAGCTGTTTTTT	CASRRGAGGDTGELFF
TRBV10-3	NA	TRBJ1-6	NA	TGTGCCATCAGTCCAGGGGATTCACCCCTCCACTTT	CAISPGDSPLHF
TRBV20-1	few	TRBJ1-2	TRBD1	TGCAGTGCTAGAGCCGACAGGGGGCTTTATGGCTACACCTTC	CSARADRGLYGYTF
TRBV5-6	many	TRBJ2-7	NA	TGTGCCAGCAGCGGGAACCCGGATCGGTCGTGGGAGCAGTACTTC	CASSGNPDRSWEQYF
TRBV5-6	many	TRBJ2-5	TRBD2	TGTGCCAGCAGCTTATCGCGTGGGGGAGGGCTCGAGGAGACCCAGTACTTC	CASSLSRGGGLEETQYF
TRBV7-2	NA	TRBJ1-1	NA	TGTGCCAGCAGCCTCGGTATGCCTAACACTGAAGCTTTCTTT	CASSLGMPNTEAFF
TRBV6-1	many	TRBJ1-6	NA	TGTGCCAGCAGTGAGACAAATAATTCACCCCTCCACTTT	CASSETNNSPLHF
TRBV14	many	TRBJ2-5	TRBD2	TGTGCCAGCAGCTGGACTAGCGGGGGGGAGACCCAGTACTTC	CASSWTSGGETQYF
TRBV7-7	many	TRBJ2-5	TRBD2	TGTGCCAGCAGCTTGCAGCGGGGGTACCAAGAGACCCAGTACTTC	CASSLQRGYQETQYF
TRBV7-2	many	TRBJ2-7	NA	TGTGCCAGCAGCTTAGTCGGCAGCTCCTACGAGCAGTACTTC	CASSLVGSSYEQYF
TRBV5-1	many	TRBJ2-3	NA	TGCGCCAGCAGCTCAACACGAACAACAGATACGCAGTATTTT	CASSSTRTTDTQYF
TRBV4-3	many	TRBJ2-2	NA	TGCGCCAGCAGCCAAGATTTGAGGAAGACCGGGGAGCTGTTTTTT	CASSQDLRKTGELFF
TRBV5-1	many	TRBJ1-1	NA	TGCGCCAGCAGGTCCAGCGAGAACACTGAAGCTTTCTTT	CASRSSENTEAFF
TRBV7-9	many	TRBJ2-7	TRBD1	TGTGCCAGCAGTCGGGACAGGGGGCCCGACGAGCAGTACTTC	CASSRDRGPDEQYF
TRBV5-1	few	TRBJ2-5	TRBD2	TGCGCCAGCAGCCTGGGACTAGCGGGGGTGTGGGAGACCCAGTACTTC	CASSLGLAGVWETQYF